The clone carrying this TCR beta chain was observed a few times. This sample is part of a study of regulatory T cells in long-lasting Graves disease. Time point noted: newly diagnosed GD, antithyroid drugs for less than 3 months. The TCR library used RNA extracted from PBMCs. This CDR3 region has 10 residues. Library construction for TCR beta used iRepertoire HTBI primers and Arm-PCR of CDR3 regions. From the multiplex PCR reads, TCRdb called clonotypes with MiXCR, one entry per CDR3 protein. The sample has 200,000 to 250,000 distinct CDR3 sequences, about 18% seen once. The clonotype was recovered from a female donor with Graves disease. The chain recombines TRBV3-2 with TRBJ2-1. TRBV3-2 is a pseudogene segment. This specimen was peripheral blood mononuclear cells (PBMCs), taken at new diagnosis, from a patient treated with antithyroid drugs. This chain's CDR3 is CAPRLGEQFF. CDR3 bases: TGTGCCCCTCGACTCGGTGAGCAGTTCTTC.